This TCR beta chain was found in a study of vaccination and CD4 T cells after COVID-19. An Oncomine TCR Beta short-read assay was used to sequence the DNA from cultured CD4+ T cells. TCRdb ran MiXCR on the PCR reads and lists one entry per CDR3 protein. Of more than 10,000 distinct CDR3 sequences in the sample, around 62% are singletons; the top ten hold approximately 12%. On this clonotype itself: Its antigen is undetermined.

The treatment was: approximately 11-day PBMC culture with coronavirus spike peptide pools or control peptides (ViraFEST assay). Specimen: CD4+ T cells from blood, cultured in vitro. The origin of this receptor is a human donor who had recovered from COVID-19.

The CDR3 nucleotides read TGCGCCAGCAGTCAATCTCAGGGGGCGAGTAACACCGGGGAGCTGTTTTTT. This encodes CASSQSQGASNTGELFF. V is TRBV23-1 and J is TRBJ2-2; 8 positions agree with TRBD1. Being an ORF, TRBV23-1 has a function that is uncertain. CDR3 size: 17 residues. V trimming: 0 bases; J trimming: 2 bases; junction bases outside the gene matches: 5.